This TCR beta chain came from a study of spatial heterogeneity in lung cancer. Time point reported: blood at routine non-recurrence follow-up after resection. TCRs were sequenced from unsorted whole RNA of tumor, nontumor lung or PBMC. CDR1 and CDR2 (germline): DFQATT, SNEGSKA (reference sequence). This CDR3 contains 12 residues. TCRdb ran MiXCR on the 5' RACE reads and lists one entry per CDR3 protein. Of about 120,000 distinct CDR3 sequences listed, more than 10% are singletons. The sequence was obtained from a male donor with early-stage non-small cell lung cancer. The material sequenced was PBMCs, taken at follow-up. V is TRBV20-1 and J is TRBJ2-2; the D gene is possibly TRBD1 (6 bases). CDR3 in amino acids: CGGHQNTGELFF. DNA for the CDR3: TGCGGGGGACATCAGAACACCGGGGAGCTGTTTTTT.